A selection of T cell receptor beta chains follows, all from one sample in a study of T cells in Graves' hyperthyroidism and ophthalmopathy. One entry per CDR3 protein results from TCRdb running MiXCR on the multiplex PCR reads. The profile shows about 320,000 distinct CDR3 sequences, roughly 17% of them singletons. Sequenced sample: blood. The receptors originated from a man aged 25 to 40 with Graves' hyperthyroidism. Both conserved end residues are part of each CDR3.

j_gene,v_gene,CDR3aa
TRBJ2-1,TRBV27,CASSLRSLRAGGPHNEQFF
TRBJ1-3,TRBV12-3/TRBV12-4,CASNLPRGQTGDTIYF
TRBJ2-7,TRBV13,CASSSSVCAYEQYF
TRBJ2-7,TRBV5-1,CASSLGTGAEQYF
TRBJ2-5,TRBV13,CASSPGEGRETQYF
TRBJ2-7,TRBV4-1,CASSQRLAGLYEQYF
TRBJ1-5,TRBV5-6,CASSLAGQGKPQHF
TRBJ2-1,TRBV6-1,CASSDFRLAGYNEQFF
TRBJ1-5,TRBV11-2,CASSLDRGSHQPQHF
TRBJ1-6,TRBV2,CATREREGRSYNSPLHF
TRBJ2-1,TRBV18,CASSPGGGIYNEQFF
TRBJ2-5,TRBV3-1,CASSQFPLDSFQETQYF
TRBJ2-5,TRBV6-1,CASSDGGNQETQYF
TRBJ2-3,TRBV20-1,CSAPGRSKRYPSGRTADTQYF
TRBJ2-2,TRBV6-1,CASSIEYLGLGGLFF
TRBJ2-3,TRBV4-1,CASSPWSGRAGTDTQYF
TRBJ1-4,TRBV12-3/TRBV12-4,CASSFGHSNEKLFF
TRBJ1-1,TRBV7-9,CASSSQEGTEAFF
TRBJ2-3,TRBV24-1,CATSDPGGAGDTQYF
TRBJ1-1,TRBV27,CASSLSRGSTEAFF
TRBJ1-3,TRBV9,CASNQGGVSGNTIYF
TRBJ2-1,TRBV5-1,CASRKGGAENEQFF
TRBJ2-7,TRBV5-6,CASSLGPGQLYEQYF
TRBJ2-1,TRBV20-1,CSASGTRQSEQFF
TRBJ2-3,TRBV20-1,CSANGASGLTDTQYF
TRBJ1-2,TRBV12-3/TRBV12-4,CASTLAGNGYTF
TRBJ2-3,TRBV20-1,CSAPSLRDTQYF
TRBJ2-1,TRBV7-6,CASSFAEDNEQFF
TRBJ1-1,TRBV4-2,CASSQGRSPEAFF
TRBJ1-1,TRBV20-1,CSAREQGDTEAFF
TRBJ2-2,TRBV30,CAWSVGRNGELFF
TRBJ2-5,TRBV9,CASSVGVRGRDQETQYF
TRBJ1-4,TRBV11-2,CASSSSTATNEKLFF
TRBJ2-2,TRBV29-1,CSVGAQTNTGELFF
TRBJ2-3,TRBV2,CASSYVDTQYF
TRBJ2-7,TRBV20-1,CSARGGQGTSEQYF
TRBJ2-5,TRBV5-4,CASSLGVGAGGVETQYF
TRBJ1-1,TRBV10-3,CAISESTDRKAFF
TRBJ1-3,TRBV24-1,CATSEPGRDGGNTIYF
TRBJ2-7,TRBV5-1,CASSLGTADYLPYEQYF
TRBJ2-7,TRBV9,CASSVATGVAYEQYF
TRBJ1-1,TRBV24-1,CATRTRTAPTGAFF